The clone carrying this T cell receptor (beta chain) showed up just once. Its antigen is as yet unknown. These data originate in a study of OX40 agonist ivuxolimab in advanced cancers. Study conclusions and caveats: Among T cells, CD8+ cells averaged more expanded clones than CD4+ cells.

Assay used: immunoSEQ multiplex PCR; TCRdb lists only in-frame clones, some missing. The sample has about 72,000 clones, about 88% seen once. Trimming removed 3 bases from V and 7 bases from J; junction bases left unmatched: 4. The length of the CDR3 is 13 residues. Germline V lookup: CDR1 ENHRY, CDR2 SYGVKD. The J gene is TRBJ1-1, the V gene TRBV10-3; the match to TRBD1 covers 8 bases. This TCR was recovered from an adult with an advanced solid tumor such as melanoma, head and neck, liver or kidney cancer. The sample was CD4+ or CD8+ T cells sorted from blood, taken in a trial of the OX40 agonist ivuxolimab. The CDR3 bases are TGTGCCATCAGTGAATACAGGGGGGATGAAGCTTTCTTT. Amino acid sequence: CAISEYRGDEAFF.